The 28 T cell receptor beta chains presented below share a single source sample, sequenced in a study of cytomegalovirus exposure and HLA in healthy donors. 60 Vbeta and 13 Jbeta primers were used in PCR. Profiling relied on immunoSEQ multiplex PCR, and the TCRdb table lists in-frame clones only, not all of them. The sample holds some 130,000 clones; around four fifths are singletons and the top ten take approximately 4.8%. The sample comprised PBMCs. The receptors shown here come from a man under 40 in good health.

The chain links TRBV30 to TRBJ2-3; the match to TRBD2 covers 15 bases. The CDR3 covers 17 residues. Germline lookup yields CDR1 GTSNPN and CDR2 SVGIG (reference sequence). J lost 3 bases, V lost 4 bases, and 8 bases had no gene match. The CDR3 reads CAWTSGLAGGRTDTQYF. The CDR3 region has the DNA TGTGCCTGGACCTCGGGACTAGCGGGAGGTAGGACAGATACGCAGTATTTT.

The chain carries TRBV27 and TRBJ1-2; 8 bases line up with TRBD1. Germline CDR1 reads MNHEY; CDR2 reads SMNVEV (reference sequence). This CDR3 is built from 12 residues. The junction had 1 base not matched to a gene; V was cut back by 5 bases and J by 5 bases. CDR3 sequence (DNA): TGTGCCAGCAGTCGACAGGGGTATGGCTACACCTTC. Translation gives CASSRQGYGYTF.

The chain employs TRBV6-6 and TRBJ2-7; D is possibly TRBD2 (6 bases). Germline V lookup: CDR1 MNHNY, CDR2 SVGAGI (reference sequence). CDR3 length: 12 amino acids. The V end was cut by 10 bases, the J end by 5 bases, with 15 bases between. CDR3 sequence (DNA): TGTGCCACCCTGGTCTGGGGGGACGAGCAGTACTTC. Encoded protein: CATLVWGDEQYF.

This clone was recorded once. The rearrangement links TRBV7-9 to TRBJ2-3; 7 bases are a match to TRBD2. Germline CDR1 SEHNR, CDR2 FQNEAQ (reference sequence). J gave up 1 base and V 1 base, and 11 bases lay outside the gene matches. The length of the CDR3 is 18 residues. The CDR3: CASSLEVRTRYRTDTQYF. The CDR3 DNA is TGTGCCAGCAGCTTAGAGGTTAGGACTAGATACCGCACAGATACGCAGTATTTT.

This chain uses TRBV6-5 with TRBJ1-1, with D possibly TRBD1 on 5 matching bases. CDR1 MNHEY and CDR2 SVGAGI come from the germline V gene. This CDR3 is 15 amino acids long. V gave up 6 bases and J gave up 5 bases, with 19 bases separating them. The CDR3 region has the DNA TGTGCCAGCAGGGAGGGACTGATAAGCGGAACTGAAGCTTTCTTT. Protein product: CASREGLISGTEAFF.

The chain has TRBV11-2 and TRBJ2-2; tentatively, D is TRBD2 (6 bases). The CDR3 runs to 15 residues. V was trimmed by 1 base and J by 3 bases, leaving 9 bases between them. Germline assignment: CDR1 SGHAT and CDR2 FQNNGV. CDR3 DNA sequence: TGTGCCAGCAGCTTAGGACCGGGGGACACCGGGGAGCTGTTTTTT. This sequence encodes CASSLGPGDTGELFF.

J is TRBJ2-1 and V is TRBV7-9, with D hard to call. Germline V gene data show CDR1 as SEHNR and CDR2 as FQNEAQ (reference sequence). The CDR3 is made up of 14 amino acids. Between the trimmed V and J ends, which lost 3 bases and 10 bases, there was a span of 16 bases. CDR3 sequence reads: CASSFEGTRREQFF. The CDR3 nucleotides read TGTGCCAGCAGCTTCGAAGGAACGCGCAGGGAGCAGTTCTTC.

The chain combines TRBV7-9 with TRBJ2-1; D might be TRBD2 (6 bases). The germline V gene has CDR1 SEHNR and CDR2 FQNEAQ (reference sequence). This CDR3 is 14 amino acids long. The germline V and J ends were trimmed by 5 bases and 5 bases, with 13 bases remaining between them. The CDR3 region has the DNA TGTGCCAGCAGCCCCATCGGCGGGAACAATGAGCAGTTCTTC. This sequence encodes CASSPIGGNNEQFF. Supplemented by reference TRBV7-9 and TRBJ2-1, the full variable domain reads DTGVSQNPRHKITKRGQNVTFRCDPISEHNRLYWYRQTLGQGPEFLTYFQNEAQLEKSRLLSDRFSAERPKGSFSTLEIQRTEQGDSAMYLCASSPIGGNNEQFFGPGTRLTVL.

This chain uses TRBV7-6 with TRBJ2-5, with 10 bases identical to TRBD2. The J call may be faulty, since TRBJ2-7 better matches the DNA end. This CDR3 contains 16 residues. The germline gives CDR1 SGHVS, CDR2 FNYEAQ. The CDR3 nucleotides read TGTGCCAGCAGCTTAGAGGCCACTAGCGGGGTCTACGAGCAGTACTTC. Its protein is CASSLEATSGVYEQYF.

This chain uses TRBV6-5 with TRBJ1-2, with D tentatively TRBD1 (5 bases). The CDR3 is made up of 15 amino acids. Trimming cost V 5 bases and J 5 bases, with 18 bases left between them. The germline V gene has CDR1 MNHEY and CDR2 SVGAGI. CDR3 in DNA: TGTGCCAGCAGTACGGGGGGACGGAACCCTTATGGCTACACCTTC. Translation: CASSTGGRNPYGYTF.

The chain uses TRBV11-2 and TRBJ2-5; 11 bases fit TRBD2. Germline V gives CDR1 SGHAT, CDR2 FQNNGV. The CDR3 extends over 15 amino acids. The V segment lost 3 bases and the J segment 5 bases; nucleotides outside the gene matches: 5. CDR3 DNA: TGTGCCAGCAGCTTTAGCGGGAGGGCTGGGGAGACCCAGTACTTC. This gives the protein CASSFSGRAGETQYF.

The chain carries TRBV29-1 and TRBJ1-5, with a possible D match to TRBD1 (6 bases). The CDR3 spans 13 residues. V lost 6 bases and J lost 2, with 11 bases in between. Looked up from germline, CDR1 is SQVTM and CDR2 is ANQGSEA. The CDR3, as DNA: TGCAGCGTGTACAGGGACGGCAATCAGCCCCAGCATTTT. Translating it yields CSVYRDGNQPQHF.

Concerning this clone itself: The same CDR3 can be traced to other DNA sequences in this sample. The J gene is TRBJ2-5, the V gene TRBV11-3; 8 positions match TRBD2. Germline assignment: CDR1 SGHNT and CDR2 YENEEA. The V gene end was trimmed by 1 base and the J gene end by 5 bases; junction bases not matched to a gene: 6. The CDR3 has 15 amino acids. The CDR3 sequence: CASSLAGGPRETQYF. The DNA for the CDR3 is TGTGCCAGCAGCTTAGCGGGAGGGCCCCGGGAGACCCAGTACTTC.

This clone was counted a few times. The V call is TRBV28, the J call TRBJ2-5, with D maybe TRBD1 (5 bases). The CDR3 has 12 amino acids. Germline loops: CDR1 MDHEN, CDR2 SYDVKM. Trimming took 6 bases from V and 14 from J, leaving 19 bases between them. This chain's CDR3 is CASSTDTAPPYF. The DNA for the CDR3 is TGTGCCAGCAGCACGGACACCGCACCACCCTACTTC.

The chain employs TRBV28 and TRBJ2-2; tentatively, D is TRBD1 (5 bases). The V end lost 3 bases, the J end lost 8 bases, and 13 bases lay between the germline ends. CDR1 MDHEN and CDR2 SYDVKM come from the germline V gene. The CDR3 is 14 amino acids. CDR3: CASSFPVKGGELFF. In DNA form, the CDR3 reads TGTGCCAGCAGTTTCCCCGTGAAGGGGGGGGAGCTGTTTTTT.

The genes are TRBV18 and TRBJ1-1; a possible D gene is TRBD1 (6 bases). Trimming took 6 bases from V and 1 from J, leaving 15 bases between them. Looked up from germline, CDR1 is KGHSH and CDR2 is LQKENI. The CDR3 spans 15 residues. In nucleotides, the CDR3 is TGTGCCAGCTCGCCCAAACAGGGTCAGAACACTGAAGCTTTCTTT. It yields the protein CASSPKQGQNTEAFF.

The chain combines TRBV7-2 with TRBJ2-7, with TRBD2 matching 11 bases. The CDR3 loop spans 18 amino acids. The junction had 12 bases not matched to a gene; V was cut back by 5 bases and J by 0 bases. From germline, CDR1 is SGHTA and CDR2 FQGNSA. The CDR3 coding sequence is TGTGCCAGCAGCCTCCTACCGGGACTAGCGGCAAGCTCCTACGAGCAGTACTTC. This translates into CASSLLPGLAASSYEQYF.

The chain couples TRBV7-6 to TRBJ2-2, with a weak D call TRBD2 (7 bases). Trimming took off 6 bases at V and 6 bases at J, with 14 bases between the two ends. Germline values: CDR1 SGHVS, CDR2 FNYEAQ. This CDR3 spans 14 amino acids. CDR3 in DNA: TGTGCCAGCAGTTACAGGGAGGGGGCCGGGGAGCTGTTTTTT. Its protein is CASSYREGAGELFF.

The chain links TRBV5-1 to TRBJ2-1, with 7 bases identical to TRBD2. V lost 1 base and J lost 2; bases outside the gene matches: 6. Germline-derived CDR1 and CDR2 are SGHRS and YFSETQ. The CDR3 totals 16 residues. Here the CDR3 DNA reads TGCGCCAGCAGCTTGCTGAGCGGGAAGGCCTACAATGAGCAGTTCTTC. As protein: CASSLLSGKAYNEQFF.

The DNA for the CDR3 is TGTGCCAGCAGCGGAGACCTTCAGGGGGGCCGATCCTACGAGCAGTACTTC. It specifies CASSGDLQGGRSYEQYF. The J gene is TRBJ2-5, the V gene TRBV9; a possible D gene is TRBD1 (7 bases). The J call may be faulty, since TRBJ2-7 better matches the DNA end. The CDR3 is 17 amino acids. CDR1 is SGDLS and CDR2 is YYNGEE in the germline V gene.

The CDR3: CATHGEGGNEKLFF. The CDR3 region has the DNA TGTGCCACCCACGGGGAGGGTGGGAATGAAAAACTGTTTTTT. The J gene is TRBJ1-4, the V gene TRBV7-9; D remains unclear. V gave up 10 bases and J gave up 5 bases, with 17 bases separating them. This CDR3 contains 14 residues. Germline CDR1 is SEHNR and CDR2 is FQNEAQ (reference sequence).

Here the CDR3 reads CASSPDLGRDSLNEQFF. The CDR3 DNA is TGTGCCAGCAGCCCAGACTTGGGGCGGGACTCTTTGAATGAGCAGTTCTTC. The chain carries TRBV7-3 and TRBJ2-1; D may be TRBD2 (6 bases). Trimming cost V 5 bases and J 7 bases, with 24 bases left between them. From germline, CDR1 is SGHTA and CDR2 FQGTGA. The CDR3 covers 17 residues.

The sample holds a few counts of this clone. The rearrangement joins TRBV7-9 to TRBJ2-1; D perhaps matches TRBD2 (5 bases). The ends were cut back, 3 bases at V and 7 bases at J, with 19 bases in the middle. This CDR3 has 16 amino acids. Germline loops: CDR1 SEHNR, CDR2 FQNEAQ (reference sequence). In DNA form, the CDR3 reads TGTGCCAGCAGCTTTTTTGGTGGGTACGGCGGGAATGAGCAGTTCTTC. Translation gives CASSFFGGYGGNEQFF.

The chain employs TRBV12-5 and TRBJ1-1; D is unclear. The CDR3 consists of 12 residues. The V gene's germline CDR1 is LGHNT and CDR2 FRNRAP. Deletions cut 1 base from V and 6 bases from J, with 6 bases between. This CDR3 is CASGLGQSEAFF. CDR3 sequence (DNA): TGTGCTAGTGGTTTGGGGCAGTCTGAAGCTTTCTTT.

The chain carries TRBV28 and TRBJ1-2; D gene uncertain. The germline gives CDR1 MDHEN, CDR2 SYDVKM. V was cut by 3 bases and J by 6 bases, with 11 bases left in between. The CDR3 is 13 amino acids. CDR3 nucleotides: TGTGCCAGCAGTTTCGTGACAATAAATGGCTACACCTTC. Residues: CASSFVTINGYTF.

The rearrangement uses TRBV9 and TRBJ2-1; 11 bases are shared with TRBD2. Trimming removed 3 bases from V and 5 bases from J; junction bases left unmatched: 1. In germline, CDR1 is SGDLS, CDR2 YYNGEE. The CDR3 sequence is 14 residues long. The CDR3 spells CASSEGLADNEQFF. CDR3 sequence (DNA): TGTGCCAGCAGCGAGGGACTAGCGGACAATGAGCAGTTCTTC.

The rearrangement joins TRBV5-1 to TRBJ2-4; the D is unclear. The CDR3 is 16 residues long. Trimming removed 0 bases at V and 0 bases at J, with 10 bases between. Germline assignment: CDR1 SGHRS and CDR2 YFSETQ. The CDR3 spells CASSLDRSLAKNIQYF. The CDR3, as DNA: TGCGCCAGCAGCTTGGATCGGAGCCTAGCCAAAAACATTCAGTACTTC.

The V and J genes are TRBV2 and TRBJ1-3; the D is unclear. The germline V gene encodes CDR1 SNHLY and CDR2 FYNNEI. Trimming cost V 1 base and J 4 bases, with 5 bases left between them. The CDR3 is made up of 13 amino acids. CDR3 nucleotides: TGTGCCAGCAGTGAAGGGCGGGGAAACACCATATATTTT. The encoded protein is CASSEGRGNTIYF.